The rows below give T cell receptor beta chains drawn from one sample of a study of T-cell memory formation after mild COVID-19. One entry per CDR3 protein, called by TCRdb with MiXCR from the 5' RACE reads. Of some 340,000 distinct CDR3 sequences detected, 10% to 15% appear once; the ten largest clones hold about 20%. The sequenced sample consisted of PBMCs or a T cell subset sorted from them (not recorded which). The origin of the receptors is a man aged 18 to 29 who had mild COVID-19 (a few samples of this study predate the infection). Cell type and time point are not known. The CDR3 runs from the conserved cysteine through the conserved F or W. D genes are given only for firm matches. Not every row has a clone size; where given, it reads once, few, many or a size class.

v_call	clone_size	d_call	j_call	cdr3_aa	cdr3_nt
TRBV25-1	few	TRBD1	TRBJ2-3	CASSGPRQGTDTQYF	TGTGCCAGCTCGGGCCCGCGACAGGGAACAGATACGCAGTATTTT
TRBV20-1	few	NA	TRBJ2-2	CSARTNTGELFF	TGCAGTGCTAGAACGAACACCGGGGAGCTGTTTTTT
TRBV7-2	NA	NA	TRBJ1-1	CASSFGSALNTEAFF	TGTGCCAGCAGCTTTGGTTCGGCCTTGAACACTGAAGCTTTCTTT
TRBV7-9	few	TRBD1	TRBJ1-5	CASSTGGPWPQHF	TGTGCCAGCAGCACAGGGGGCCCATGGCCCCAGCATTTT
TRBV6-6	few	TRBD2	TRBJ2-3	CASSYTGGTSTDTQYF	TGTGCCAGCAGTTACACCGGGGGGACTAGCACAGATACGCAGTATTTT
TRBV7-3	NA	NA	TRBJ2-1	CASSPETLSDEQFF	TGTGCCAGCAGCCCAGAAACACTATCGGATGAGCAGTTCTTC
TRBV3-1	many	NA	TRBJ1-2	CASSQGARMPYGYTF	TGTGCCAGCAGCCAGGGGGCTAGAATGCCCTATGGCTACACCTTC
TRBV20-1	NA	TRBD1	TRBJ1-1	CSAPTATGGREAFF	TGCAGTGCTCCTACGGCTACAGGGGGTCGAGAAGCTTTCTTT
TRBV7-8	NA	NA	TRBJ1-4	CASSDIGKLFF	TGTGCCAGCAGTGATATCGGAAAACTGTTTTTT
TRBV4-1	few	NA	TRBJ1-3	CASSQNPQVPGNTIYF	TGCGCCAGCAGCCAAAACCCACAGGTCCCTGGAAACACCATATATTTT
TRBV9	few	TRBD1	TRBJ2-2	CASSTRQGVNTGELFF	TGTGCCAGCAGCACCCGACAGGGGGTGAACACCGGGGAGCTGTTTTTT
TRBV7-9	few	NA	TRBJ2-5	CASRWLQKETQYF	TGTGCCAGCAGATGGCTTCAAAAAGAGACCCAGTACTTC
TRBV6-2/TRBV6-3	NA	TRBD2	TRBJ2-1	CASTVLAGTYNEQFF	TGTGCCAGCACTGTACTAGCGGGGACCTACAATGAGCAGTTCTTC
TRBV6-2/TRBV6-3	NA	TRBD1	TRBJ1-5	CASSYEGTGDLYSNQPQHF	TGTGCCAGCAGTTACGAGGGGACAGGAGACCTATATAGCAATCAGCCCCAGCATTTT
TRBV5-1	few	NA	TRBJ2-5	CASSLAVNLQETQYF	TGCGCCAGCAGCTTGGCCGTCAACCTCCAAGAGACCCAGTACTTC
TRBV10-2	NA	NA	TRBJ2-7	CASSGDLGGLRTAYEQYF	TGCGCCAGCAGTGGGGACCTGGGCGGGTTAAGGACGGCATACGAGCAGTACTTC
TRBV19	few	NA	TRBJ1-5	CASTRRGNQPQHF	TGTGCCAGTACCCGGAGGGGAAATCAGCCCCAGCATTTT
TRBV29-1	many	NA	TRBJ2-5	CSVVFPARGGETQYF	TGCAGCGTTGTTTTCCCGGCCAGGGGTGGGGAGACCCAGTACTTC
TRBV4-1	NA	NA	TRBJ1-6	CASSLSRGDNSPLHF	TGCGCCAGCAGCCTGAGCAGGGGCGATAATTCACCCCTCCACTTT
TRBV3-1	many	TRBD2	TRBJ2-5	CASSRETSGDQETQYF	TGTGCCAGCAGCCGAGAGACTAGCGGGGACCAAGAGACCCAGTACTTC
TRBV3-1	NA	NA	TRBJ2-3	CASSQELATDTQYF	TGTGCCAGCAGCCAAGAGTTGGCCACAGATACGCAGTATTTT
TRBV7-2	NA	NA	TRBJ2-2	CASSLGSRGAGELFF	TGTGCCAGCAGCTTAGGGAGCAGGGGAGCCGGGGAGCTGTTTTTT
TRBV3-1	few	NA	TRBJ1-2	CASSPGKWRDGANYGYTF	TGTGCCAGCAGCCCCGGAAAATGGCGGGACGGCGCGAACTATGGCTACACCTTC
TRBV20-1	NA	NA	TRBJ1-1	CSAIGRHKSNTEAFF	TGCAGTGCTATCGGCAGGCATAAATCGAACACTGAAGCTTTCTTT
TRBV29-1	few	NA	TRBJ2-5	CSVEGEQETQYF	TGCAGCGTTGAGGGGGAACAAGAGACCCAGTACTTC
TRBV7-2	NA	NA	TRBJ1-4	CASRRNTGATNEKLFF	TGTGCCAGCCGAAGGAACACGGGTGCAACTAATGAAAAACTGTTTTTT
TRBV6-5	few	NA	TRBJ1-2	CASTTGKGYTF	TGTGCCAGCACAACAGGGAAAGGCTACACCTTC